This T cell receptor beta chain was profiled in a study of technical replicates of blood from a few donors (dated by TCRdb to 2016 to 2017). Libraries were built with the immunoSEQ multiplex PCR assay. As stored in TCRdb, this immuneACCESS dataset retains in-frame rearrangements with V and J assigned. A fraction of the clones does not appear; measured against another copy, unresolved V genes explain less than half of the discrepancy, and the remainder lacks a known reason. The sample table lists more than 75,000 clones, roughly 94% of them with a count of one. Of the sample, more than 0.35% is held by the ten largest clones. After removal of 1 base from V and 1 base from J, the junction retains 6 bases not matched to a gene. The CDR3, cysteine through phenylalanine, is 16 amino acids long. The kept DNA is CDR3 alone, 48 bases in frame from the first base. As encoded in the germline V gene, CDR1 is LGHNA while CDR2 is YNFKEQ.

Comment on this clone: Its specific antigen is unknown. Base qualities are not at hand, and no much larger clone is one base apart.

The sample comprised T cells isolated from PBMCs. This chain is built from TRBV4-2 and TRBJ2-5, and 7 junction bases match TRBD2. This clonotype originated in a human donor in good health. The CDR3 reads CASSQVLADSQETQYF. The nucleotide sequence is TGTGCCAGCAGCCAAGTGCTAGCGGATTCCCAAGAGACCCAGTACTTC.